These 30 T cell receptor beta chains came from one sample sequenced in a study of T cell changes during pregnancy in multiple sclerosis. Measured with immunoSEQ multiplex PCR; TCRdb has only the in-frame clones, and not every one. Here the sample spans about 45,000 clones, 80% to 95% being singletons. The sequenced sample was CD8+ T cells from peripheral blood mononuclear cells, obtained in the second trimester of pregnancy. These receptors were obtained from a female donor with multiple sclerosis, enrolled in a pregnancy study.

This rearrangement joins TRBV7-6 to TRBJ1-4; TRBD1 matches 9 bases. The CDR3 spans 16 residues. Trimming took 5 bases from V and 4 from J; bases not matched to a gene: 8. Per the germline V gene, CDR1 is SGHVS and CDR2 is FNYEAQ. In nucleotides, the CDR3 is TGTGCCAGCAGCGCCGGGACAGGGTCCCTTAATGAAAAACTGTTTTTT. Encoded protein: CASSAGTGSLNEKLFF.

The chain carries TRBV27 and TRBJ2-2; D not certain. The V and J ends lost 7 bases and 5 bases respectively, with 14 bases between them. Germline CDR1 is MNHEY and CDR2 is SMNVEV (reference sequence). This CDR3 is built from 14 residues. The CDR3 sequence is CASIHPPETGELFF. CDR3 DNA: TGTGCCAGCATTCACCCCCCCGAGACCGGGGAGCTGTTTTTT.

The J gene is TRBJ2-5, the V gene TRBV4-2, with TRBD2 matching 10 bases. Germline V CDR1 and CDR2: LGHNA, YNFKEQ. Trimming removed 2 bases from V and 2 bases from J; junction bases left unmatched: 5. CDR3 length: 16 residues. CDR3 sequence: CASSQSSGGVQETQYF. CDR3 in DNA: TGTGCCAGCAGCCAATCTAGCGGGGGAGTTCAAGAGACCCAGTACTTC.

This clone has a single count. The chain links TRBV7-6 to TRBJ1-2; 7 positions match TRBD1. Germline CDR1 SGHVS, CDR2 FNYEAQ. V dropped 1 base and J dropped 4; count of bases not matched to a gene: 3. This CDR3 region has 14 residues. For the CDR3, the DNA is TGTGCCAGCAGCTTAGGCCGGGACAGCTATGGCTACACCTTC. It encodes CASSLGRDSYGYTF.

The V call is TRBV5-5, the J call TRBJ1-1; D gene uncertain. V lost 2 bases to trimming and J lost 2 bases, with 10 bases between them. The germline CDR1 and CDR2 sequences are SGHKS and YYEKEE (reference sequence). This CDR3 is 14 amino acids long. This CDR3 is CASSLTDINTEAFF. CDR3 coding DNA: TGTGCCAGCAGCTTAACAGATATTAACACTGAAGCTTTCTTT.

The chain uses TRBV9 and TRBJ1-5, with D hard to call. Germline V gives CDR1 SGDLS, CDR2 YYNGEE. The CDR3 has 16 amino acids. Trimming pared 4 bases from V and 0 bases from J, leaving 14 bases between. The CDR3 spells CASSTDTPGSNQPQHF. The CDR3 region has the DNA TGTGCCAGCAGCACAGACACCCCTGGTAGCAATCAGCCCCAGCATTTT. The complete variable domain, with remaining parts taken from reference TRBV9 and TRBJ1-5, reads DSGVTQTPKHLITATGQRVTLRCSPRSGDLSVYWYQQSLDQGLQFLIQYYNGEERAKGNILERFSAQQFPDLHSELNLSSLELGDSALYFCASSTDTPGSNQPQHFGDGTRLSIL.

V gene TRBV6-4 combines with J gene TRBJ2-3; D perhaps matches TRBD1 (5 bases). The CDR3 consists of 15 residues. V was shortened by 4 bases and J by 1 base, with 12 bases between the two germline ends. Germline loops: CDR1 MRHNA, CDR2 SNTAGT. The CDR3 DNA sequence: TGTGCCAGCAGTGCCCAAGGGGCCGGCACAGATACGCAGTATTTT. Residues: CASSAQGAGTDTQYF.

The chain links TRBV30 to TRBJ1-2; D possibly corresponds to TRBD1 (5 bases). Germline assignment: CDR1 GTSNPN and CDR2 SVGIG (reference sequence). V lost 5 bases to trimming and J lost 1 base, with 8 bases between them. The CDR3 consists of 12 residues. This CDR3 reads CAWGDSNYGYTF. The CDR3 DNA reads TGTGCCTGGGGAGACAGTAACTATGGCTACACCTTC.

This clone appeared a single time. J is TRBJ2-2 and V is TRBV5-5, with a tentative D call TRBD2 (6 bases). CDR3 length equals 15 residues. Germline loops: CDR1 SGHKS, CDR2 YYEKEE (reference sequence). Trimming removed 3 bases from V and 6 bases from J, with 15 bases in between. The CDR3 sequence is CASSWEVTAPGELFF. In DNA form, the CDR3 reads TGTGCCAGCAGCTGGGAGGTTACCGCCCCCGGGGAGCTGTTTTTT.

This chain connects TRBV9 to TRBJ1-6, with D perhaps matching TRBD1 (5 bases). The CDR3 covers 15 residues. V lost 0 bases, J lost 7 bases, and 11 bases lay in between. Germline-derived CDR1 and CDR2 are SGDLS and YYNGEE. In nucleotides, the CDR3 is TGTGCCAGCAGCGTAGGGGCGGGGCAAAATTCACCCCTCCACTTT. Protein: CASSVGAGQNSPLHF.

V usage is TRBV13 and J usage is TRBJ2-3; D is ambiguous. The CDR3 covers 11 residues. Germline V gene data show CDR1 as PRHDT and CDR2 as FYEKMQ (reference sequence). V gave up 6 bases and J gave up 6 bases, with 7 bases separating them. CDR3 bases: TGTGCCAGCAGACTCGCGGATACGCAGTATTTT. This gives the protein CASRLADTQYF.

The chain has TRBV9 and TRBJ2-7, with a possible D match to TRBD1 (6 bases). In germline, CDR1 is SGDLS, CDR2 YYNGEE. The CDR3 covers 12 residues. V was shortened by 3 bases and J by 5 bases, with 9 bases between the two germline ends. CDR3 coding DNA: TGTGCCAGCAGCGCCGCAGGGGACGAGCAGTACTTC. Residues: CASSAAGDEQYF.

The chain links TRBV4-3 to TRBJ2-1; 11 nucleotides align to TRBD2. Losses at the gene ends were 4 bases for V and 2 bases for J; bases not matched to a gene: 1. The CDR3 loop spans 15 amino acids. From germline, CDR1 is LGHNA and CDR2 YSLEER. The CDR3 DNA reads as TGCGCCAGCAGCCGTAGCGGGGGGGCCTACAATGAGCAGTTCTTC. Encoded protein: CASSRSGGAYNEQFF.

The CDR3: CASSQAGLAGGSPYEQYF. The CDR3 DNA reads as TGCGCCAGCAGCCAAGCGGGACTAGCGGGGGGGTCCCCCTACGAGCAGTACTTC. V and J are TRBV4-1 and TRBJ2-7, with 16 bases fitting TRBD2. J gave up 2 bases and V 1 base, and 5 bases lay outside the gene matches. Germline CDR1 MGHRA, CDR2 YSYEKL. This CDR3 has 18 amino acids.

The chain employs TRBV9 and TRBJ2-7, with D perhaps TRBD2 (5 bases). From germline, CDR1 is SGDLS and CDR2 YYNGEE. The CDR3 consists of 13 residues. V gave up 1 base and J gave up 5 bases, with 10 bases separating them. In DNA form, the CDR3 reads TGTGCCAGCAGCGTATCCGGGAACCACGAGCAGTACTTC. Translation: CASSVSGNHEQYF.

In this sample, this clone turned up once. The gene calls are TRBV7-6 and TRBJ2-2; D not resolved. Germline CDR1 SGHVS, CDR2 FNYEAQ. The CDR3 covers 13 residues. Trimming took 4 bases from V and 8 from J, leaving 11 bases between them. CDR3 sequence reads: CASSYSPKGELFF. The CDR3, as DNA: TGTGCCAGCAGCTATAGTCCGAAGGGGGAGCTGTTTTTT. Full variable domain (rest looked up from reference TRBV7-6 and TRBJ2-2): GAGVSQSPRYKVTKRGQDVALRCDPISGHVSLYWYRQALGQGPEFLTYFNYEAQQDKSGLPNDRFSAERPEGSISTLTIQRTEQRDSAMYRCASSYSPKGELFFGEGSRLTVL.

The chain couples TRBV7-9 to TRBJ2-2; 11 bases are shared with TRBD1. The CDR3 is made up of 16 amino acids. Trimming removed 5 bases from V and 4 bases from J; junction bases left unmatched: 6. CDR1 and CDR2 (germline): SEHNR, FQNEAQ (reference sequence). CDR3 amino acids: CASSPRDRGITGELFF. The CDR3 DNA sequence: TGTGCCAGCAGCCCCCGGGACAGGGGGATCACCGGGGAGCTGTTTTTT.

Only one count was recorded for this clone. The gene calls are TRBV2 and TRBJ1-2; 7 nucleotides match TRBD1. The V gene's germline CDR1 is SNHLY and CDR2 FYNNEI. The CDR3 extends over 14 amino acids. The V gene end was trimmed by 7 bases and the J gene end by 5 bases; junction bases not matched to a gene: 10. In nucleotides, the CDR3 is TGTGCCAGCACCGAAAGGGGGCCTGGGTATGGCTACACCTTC. This encodes CASTERGPGYGYTF.

This clone showed up just a few times. The chain has TRBV27 and TRBJ2-2; tentative D call: TRBD2 (6 bases). The germline V gene has CDR1 MNHEY and CDR2 SMNVEV (reference sequence). This CDR3 has 15 residues. V was trimmed by 2 bases and J by 5 bases, leaving 12 bases between them. The CDR3 sequence: CASSLMWLATGELFF. The CDR3, as DNA: TGTGCCAGCAGTTTAATGTGGCTAGCGACCGGGGAGCTGTTTTTT.

The genes are TRBV19 and TRBJ1-2; 7 nucleotides match TRBD1. J gave up 5 bases and V 7 bases, and 4 bases lay outside the gene matches. Germline lookup yields CDR1 LNHDA and CDR2 SQIVND (reference sequence). The CDR3 is 12 amino acids. The CDR3 spells CASTGTDYGYTF. CDR3 sequence (DNA): TGTGCCAGTACCGGGACAGATTATGGCTACACCTTC. The full variable domain, its missing parts supplied by reference TRBV19 and TRBJ1-2, is DGGITQSPKYLFRKEGQNVTLSCEQNLNHDAMYWYRQDPGQGLRLIYYSQIVNDFQKGDIAEGYSVSREKKESFPLTVTSAQKNPTAFYLCASTGTDYGYTFGSGTRLTVV.

The genes are TRBV27 and TRBJ1-2; unclear D gene. The CDR3 runs to 12 residues. With 0 bases removed from V and 6 bases from J, the gap between germline ends came to 5 bases. From germline, CDR1 is MNHEY and CDR2 SMNVEV (reference sequence). CDR3 nucleotide sequence: TGTGCCAGCAGTTTATCCGGGGATGGCTACACCTTC. It translates to CASSLSGDGYTF.

The genes are TRBV14 and TRBJ2-7; TRBD1 aligns across 8 bases. The CDR3 has 15 residues. The trim removed 2 bases at V and 0 bases at J, leaving 3 bases unmatched. Germline CDR1 SGHDN, CDR2 FVKESK. The CDR3: CASSQLGTGSYEQYF. DNA of the CDR3: TGTGCCAGCAGCCAACTCGGGACAGGCTCCTACGAGCAGTACTTC.

This rearrangement joins TRBV4-3 to TRBJ2-5; TRBD2 aligns across 11 bases. Per the germline V gene, CDR1 is LGHNA and CDR2 is YSLEER. The junction had 5 bases not matched to a gene; V was cut back by 1 base and J by 4 bases. The CDR3 spans 16 residues. Here the CDR3 reads CASSQGSGGAGETQYF. In DNA, the CDR3 is TGCGCCAGCAGCCAAGGTAGCGGGGGGGCCGGAGAGACCCAGTACTTC.

The chain employs TRBV14 and TRBJ2-2, with 11 bases identical to TRBD2. After removal of 2 bases from V and 10 bases from J, the junction contained 6 bases not matched to a gene. The CDR3 runs to 15 residues. Germline loops: CDR1 SGHDN, CDR2 FVKESK. CDR3 sequence: CASSQLSGGAVELFF. In DNA, the CDR3 is TGTGCCAGCAGCCAACTTAGCGGGGGGGCTGTGGAGCTGTTTTTT. Using reference TRBV14 and TRBJ2-2 for the parts outside the CDR3, the full variable domain is EAGVTQFPSHSVIEKGQTVTLRCDPISGHDNLYWYRRVMGKEIKFLLHFVKESKQDESGMPNNRFLAERTGGTYSTLKVQPAELEDSGVYFCASSQLSGGAVELFFGEGSRLTVL.

The rearrangement uses TRBV21-1 and TRBJ1-6; the table assigns TRBD1, which was not confirmed against the DNA. TRBV21-1 is classified as a pseudogene. The CDR3 consists of 12 residues. The CDR3 spells CASKDRDSPLHF. Here the CDR3 DNA reads TGTGCCAGCAAAGACAGGGATTCACCCCTCCACTTT.

CDR3 residues: CASSPSGAEPQHF. The CDR3 nucleotides read TGTGCCAGCAGCCCCTCAGGGGCCGAGCCCCAGCATTTT. This chain uses TRBV7-9 with TRBJ1-5; D is possibly TRBD1 (6 bases). Trimming stripped 5 bases from V and 8 bases from J, with 13 bases between. The V gene's germline CDR1 is SEHNR and CDR2 FQNEAQ (reference sequence). The CDR3 has 13 amino acids.

By share, this clone counts as medium-sized. Other DNA sequences in this specimen translate into the identical CDR3. The chain carries TRBV6-4 and TRBJ2-3; D may be TRBD2 (6 bases). The CDR3 is 13 residues long. Trimming took 4 bases from V and 2 from J, leaving 7 bases between them. Germline values: CDR1 MRHNA, CDR2 SNTAGT. For the CDR3, the DNA is TGTGCCAGCAGTGCTAGCGACACAGATACGCAGTATTTT. This sequence encodes CASSASDTDTQYF.

The genes are TRBV4-3 and TRBJ1-1; 9 bases map to TRBD1. With 5 bases clipped from V and 5 bases from J, the junction kept 12 bases outside the gene matches. CDR1 and CDR2 (germline): LGHNA, YSLEER. The CDR3 is 16 residues long. This chain's CDR3 is CASSTRPGQGGTEAFF. The CDR3 nucleotides are TGCGCCAGCAGCACCCGACCGGGACAGGGAGGAACTGAAGCTTTCTTT.

This clone was seen only once. The chain couples TRBV2 to TRBJ1-2; D is unresolved. This CDR3 has 13 amino acids. The germline gives CDR1 SNHLY, CDR2 FYNNEI. Trimming pared 2 bases from V and 6 bases from J, leaving 10 bases between. The CDR3 nucleotides read TGTGCCAGCAGTGAATCGGGATGGGATGGCTACACCTTC. Translation: CASSESGWDGYTF.

The rearrangement links TRBV7-8 to TRBJ2-7, with 10 bases matching TRBD1. Trimming cost V 5 bases and J 2 bases; bases outside gene matches: 9. Germline V gene lookup returns CDR1 SGHVS and CDR2 FQNEAQ. This CDR3 is built from 16 residues. In DNA, the CDR3 is TGTGCCAGCAGCCGACCTAGACAGGGGGCCACCTACGAGCAGTACTTC. Its translation is CASSRPRQGATYEQYF.